The T cell receptor beta chain under discussion was sequenced for a study of CD8+CD57+ T cells in acquired aplastic anemia. Study in general: Sorted cells (CD4+ and CD8+) yielded DNA amounts that averaged 3.2 ug.

In germline, CDR1 is LGHNA, CDR2 YNFKEQ. The CDR3 is 15 amino acids. V lost 0 bases to trimming and J lost 5 bases, with 14 bases between them. Profiling of TCR beta VDJ combinations and CDR3 sequences used genomic DNA as template. TCRdb independently ran MiXCR on the reads; one entry per CDR3 protein. Seen here are tens of thousands of distinct CDR3 sequences, less than 65% observed once, and the top ten hold 50% to 70%. This clonotype was seen repeatedly, ten times or more. The antigen is unknown. Patients selected for sequencing had displayed CD8+CD57+ cell expansion by flow cytometry. Every patient had severe acquired aplastic anemia. Patients had undergone no therapy by the time their blood was sampled. Study outcomes and limitations: Patients shared 25 to 35 CD8+ CDR3 sequences with controls.

Specimen: sorted CD4+, CD8+, or CD8+CD57+ T cells (not recorded which) from PBMCs. The clonotype was recovered from a human donor with aplastic anemia. This chain joins TRBV4-2 and TRBJ2-7; possible D gene TRBD2, 7 bases. The CDR3 sequence is CASSQDRGGADEQYF. The CDR3 bases are TGTGCCAGCAGCCAAGATCGTGGGGGGGCCGACGAGCAGTACTTC.